The 22 T cell receptor beta chains listed next were all sequenced from one sample in a study of CD8+CD57+ T cells in acquired aplastic anemia. TCR beta VDJ and CDR3 profiling used genomic DNA as template. TCRdb reprocessed the reads with MiXCR, giving one entry per CDR3 protein. The repertoire holds 270,000 or so distinct CDR3 sequences, with 70% to 85% as singletons. For sequencing, patients were chosen who had shown expansion of CD8+CD57+ cells by flow cytometry. The specimen sequenced was sorted CD4+, CD8+, or CD8+CD57+ T cells (not recorded which) from PBMCs. The source is a human donor with aplastic anemia.

On this clonotype: The conserved phenylalanine or tryptophan normally closing the CDR3 is absent here, so this likely arose from a read error. V is TRBV20-1 and J is TRBJ1-2; D is undetermined. The CDR3 covers 13 residues. V was pared by 3 bases and J by 7 bases, with 15 bases between. In germline, CDR1 is DFQATT, CDR2 SNEGSKA (reference sequence). The chain's CDR3 is CSASYPSAGGYTL. The CDR3 DNA follows: TGCAGTGCTAGTTATCCCTCGGCGGGTGGCTACACCCTC.

In nucleotides, the CDR3 is TGTGCCAGCTCAAGACATGCCAACGCCGATAAACACGCTTTCTTT. Translation gives CASSRHANADKHAFF. J is TRBJ1-1 and V is TRBV7-3; no clear D. The V end was cut by 8 bases, the J end by 11 bases, with 27 bases between. The CDR3 is 15 residues long. From germline, CDR1 is SGHTA and CDR2 FQGTGA.

The V gene is TRBV5-8, the J gene TRBJ2-3, with 7 bases lining up with TRBD2. Germline-derived CDR1 and CDR2 are SGHTS and YDEGEE. This CDR3 contains 13 residues. With 5 bases clipped from V and 4 bases from J, the junction kept 4 bases outside the gene matches. The CDR3 sequence: CASRYTSADTQYF. For the CDR3, the DNA is TGTGCCAGCAGGTATACTAGCGCAGATACGCAGTATTTT.

V gene TRBV11-3 combines with J gene TRBJ1-2; D might be TRBD1 (6 bases). The CDR3 is 13 amino acids. V was trimmed by 5 bases and J by 7 bases, leaving 14 bases between them. The germline V gene has CDR1 SGHNT and CDR2 YENEEA. The CDR3, as DNA: TGTGCCAGCAGCGGAGATCTGACAGGTGGCTACACCTTC. Translating gives CASSGDLTGGYTF. Looking up the rest from reference TRBV11-3 and TRBJ1-2 gives the full variable domain: EAGVVQSPRYKIIEKKQPVAFWCNPISGHNTLYWYLQNLGQGPELLIRYENEEAVDDSQLPKDRFSAERLKGVDSTLKIQPAELGDSAVYLCASSGDLTGGYTFGSGTRLTVV.

Regarding this clonotype: One junction end does not reproduce the germline sequence, and a read error may be involved. The chain carries TRBV7-8 and TRBJ2-3; TRBD1 or TRBD2 may be the D gene (6 bases each). Germline loops: CDR1 SGHVS, CDR2 FQNEAQ. The CDR3 spans 13 residues. The chain's CDR3 is CASGVGGGDTPHF. The CDR3 coding sequence is TGTGCCAGCGGCGTAGGGGGAGGTGACACGCCGCATTTT. The full variable domain, its missing parts supplied by reference TRBV7-8 and TRBJ2-3, is GAGVSQSPRYKVAKRGQDVALRCDPISGHVSLFWYQQALGQGPEFLTYFQNEAQLDKSGLPSDRFFAERPEGSVSTLKIQRTQQEDSAVYLCASGVGGGDTPHFGPGTRLTVL.

This chain uses TRBV11-1 with TRBJ2-5; D is perhaps TRBD1 (5 bases). The ends were cut back, 5 bases at V and 2 bases at J, with 12 bases in the middle. Per germline, CDR1 SGHAT and CDR2 FQDESV (reference sequence). The CDR3 loop spans 14 amino acids. CDR3: CASSRDSAQETQYF. CDR3 coding DNA: TGTGCCAGCAGCAGAGACAGCGCGCAAGAGACCCAGTACTTC.

In this sample, this clonotype turned up once. Here the CDR3 omits its conserved ending phenylalanine or tryptophan, so a read error is the likely source. The limits of the CDR3 on the DNA are not certain, so only TCRdb's listed CDR3 is given. The J gene is TRBJ1-2, the V gene TRBV7-8; the table's D gene call, TRBD1, was not cross checked with the DNA. Ends included, the CDR3 has 13 residues. Germline V gene lookup returns CDR1 SGHVS and CDR2 FQNEAQ. The CDR3 spells CASSQGLGGGSQY.

Points on this clonotype: The junction differs from germline at one of its ends, possibly a read error. The V call is TRBV15, the J call TRBJ1-1, with D possibly TRBD1 on 6 matching bases. In germline, CDR1 is LNHNV, CDR2 YYDKDF (reference sequence). CDR3 size: 14 residues. Here the CDR3 DNA reads TGTGCCACCAGCGGAAGGGCGGGGGACACTGAATCTTTCTTT. This gives the protein CATSGRAGDTESFF.

This clonotype was detected only a few times. The chain recombines TRBV19 with TRBJ2-3; D remains ambiguous. This CDR3 comprises 14 residues. The germline V gene encodes CDR1 LNHDA and CDR2 SQIVND (reference sequence). Trimming left V 1 base short and J 13 bases short, with 18 bases between. The CDR3 DNA reads TGTGCCAGTAGTATAGCTAGAGGTCCCTACAATGAGTATTTT. This encodes CASSIARGPYNEYF.

This clonotype was seen a single time. The genes are TRBV7-3 and TRBJ2-1, with D perhaps matching TRBD1 (5 bases). Trimming stripped 6 bases from V and 6 bases from J, with 12 bases between. CDR1 and CDR2 (germline): SGHTA, FQGTGA. The CDR3 sequence is 13 residues long. The CDR3 spells CASSEGVINEQFF. The CDR3 nucleotides are TGTGCCAGCAGTGAAGGGGTGATCAATGAGCAGTTCTTC.

Remarks on this clonotype: The final CDR3 position lacks the conserved phenylalanine or tryptophan, pointing to a likely read error. The chain is built from TRBV7-9 and TRBJ2-3, with D perhaps TRBD1 or TRBD2 (6 bases each). The germline V gene encodes CDR1 SEHNR and CDR2 FQNEAQ (reference sequence). This CDR3 comprises 13 residues. The CDR3 sequence is CASGYGGTETQYY. The CDR3 coding sequence is TGTGCCAGCGGGTACGGGGGCACAGAGACGCAGTATTAT.

The V and J genes are TRBV24-1 and TRBJ2-1, with D perhaps TRBD1 (6 bases). V was clipped by 4 bases and J by 11 bases, with 23 bases between them. CDR3 length: 16 amino acids. Germline CDR1 and CDR2: KGHDR and SFDVKD. Here the CDR3 reads CATSEGADSGNEQQFF. The CDR3 nucleotides read TGTGCCACCAGTGAGGGGGCCGACAGCGGTAATGAGCAGCAGTTCTTC.

The CDR3 loop is CASSVGSDTQYFLHF. CDR3 DNA: TGTGCCAGCAGCGTAGGGTCAGATACGCAGTATTTTCTCCACTTT. V usage is TRBV9 and J usage is TRBJ1-6, with unresolved D. The germline V gene has CDR1 SGDLS and CDR2 YYNGEE. This CDR3 contains 15 residues. The V end was cut by 0 bases, the J end by 16 bases, with 20 bases between.

The chain is built from TRBV20-1 and TRBJ2-1; 12 positions match TRBD2. The CDR3 has 16 residues. Germline CDR1 DFQATT, CDR2 SNEGSKA (reference sequence). V dropped 3 bases and J dropped 5; count of bases not matched to a gene: 8. The CDR3 nucleotides read TGCAGTGCTAGGGGACTAGCGGGCAAGTCAAACAATGAGCAGTTCTTC. This codes for CSARGLAGKSNNEQFF.

J is TRBJ1-2 and V is TRBV7-2; 12 nucleotides line up with TRBD1. Trimming at V came to 4 bases and at J to 8 bases, leaving 5 bases not matched to a gene. CDR3 size: 14 residues. The germline gives CDR1 SGHTA, CDR2 FQGNSA. The CDR3 DNA is TGTGCCAGCAGCTGGGGACAGGGGGCGAAGGGCTACACCTTC. Protein: CASSWGQGAKGYTF. Filled out from reference TRBV7-2 and TRBJ1-2, the complete variable domain reads GAGVSQSPSNKVTEKGKDVELRCDPISGHTALYWYRQSLGQGLEFLIYFQGNSAPDKSGLPSDRFSAERTGGSVSTLTIQRTQQEDSAVYLCASSWGQGAKGYTFGSGTRLTVV.

V is TRBV7-9 and J is TRBJ2-3; 7 nucleotides align to TRBD1. Germline V gene lookup returns CDR1 SEHNR and CDR2 FQNEAQ (reference sequence). The CDR3 consists of 14 residues. V shed 4 bases and J 6 bases; nucleotides not matched to a gene: 7. The CDR3 region is CASSSAGGADTQYF. The DNA of the CDR3 is TGTGCCAGCAGCTCAGCAGGGGGTGCCGATACGCAGTATTTT.

Worth noting for this clonotype: An end of the junction does not agree with germline; a read error may underlie this. V gene TRBV7-8 combines with J gene TRBJ1-1; D is unclear. CDR1 is SGHVS, CDR2 FQNEAQ, per germline. CDR3 length equals 16 residues. The CDR3 coding sequence is TGTGCCAGCAGCTTAGCGCGGAGGGCGGCGAACACTGACGCTTTCTTT. Translation gives CASSLARRAANTDAFF.

V usage is TRBV15 and J usage is TRBJ2-7; maybe TRBD2 (5 bases). Germline V gene lookup returns CDR1 LNHNV and CDR2 YYDKDF (reference sequence). This CDR3 is built from 18 residues. The CDR3 loop reads CASSIRPDGKALSYEQYV. CDR3 DNA sequence: TGTGCCAGCAGCATTCGTCCAGACGGGAAAGCCCTTTCCTACGAGCAGTACGTC.

About this clonotype: The CDR3 end shows no conserved phenylalanine or tryptophan, and so a read error is likely. The DNA is left out, because the CDR3 cannot be placed on it with certainty; the CDR3 is given as TCRdb lists it. CDR3 sequence reads: CASSGGGRATTES. This chain links TRBV2 with TRBJ2-3; the DNA was not compared with TRBD2, the D call given in the table. The V gene's germline CDR1 is SNHLY and CDR2 FYNNEI. The CDR3 extends over 13 residues, inclusive of both ends.

The chain has TRBV2 and TRBJ1-1; the D is unclear. Germline CDR1 is SNHLY and CDR2 is FYNNEI. The CDR3 is 13 residues long. Trimming cost V 4 bases and J 4 bases, with 10 bases left between them. The CDR3 bases are TGTGCCAGCAGTGTCCGGGAGGGCACTGAAGCTTTCTTT. Residues: CASSVREGTEAFF.

V is TRBV7-9 and J is TRBJ2-5; 7 bases match TRBD2. Germline V lookup: CDR1 SEHNR, CDR2 FQNEAQ (reference sequence). CDR3 length equals 15 residues. V trimming: 6 bases; J trimming: 7 bases; junction bases outside the gene matches: 14. In nucleotides, the CDR3 is TGTGCCAGCAGTTCTAGCGGTAGCTGGGGAGCGACCCAGTACTTC. It translates to CASSSSGSWGATQYF.

Only a few counts were recorded for this clonotype. The chain uses TRBV10-3 and TRBJ2-5; tentatively, D is TRBD1 or TRBD2 (5 bases each). V lost 3 bases and J lost 0, with 20 bases in between. Germline values: CDR1 ENHRY, CDR2 SYGVKD. The CDR3 sequence is 18 residues long. The CDR3 spells CAISDPFERGQYQETQYF. Written as DNA, the CDR3 is TGTGCCATCAGTGATCCCTTTGAACGGGGCCAGTACCAAGAGACCCAGTACTTC.